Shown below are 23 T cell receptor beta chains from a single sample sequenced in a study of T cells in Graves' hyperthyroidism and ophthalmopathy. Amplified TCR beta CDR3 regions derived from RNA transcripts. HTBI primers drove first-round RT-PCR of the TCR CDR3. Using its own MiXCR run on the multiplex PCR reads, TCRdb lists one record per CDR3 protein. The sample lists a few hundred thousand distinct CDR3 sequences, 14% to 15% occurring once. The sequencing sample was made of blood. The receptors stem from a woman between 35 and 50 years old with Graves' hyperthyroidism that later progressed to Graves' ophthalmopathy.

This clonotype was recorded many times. In DNA form, the CDR3 reads TGTGCCAGCACCCCGGGACTAGCCTACCAAGAGACCCAGTACTTC. As protein: CASTPGLAYQETQYF. This chain uses TRBV28 with TRBJ2-5; 9 bases map to TRBD2. The CDR3 sequence is 15 residues long. CDR1 MDHEN and CDR2 SYDVKM come from the germline V gene. Trimming cost V 7 bases and J 0 bases; bases outside gene matches: 6.

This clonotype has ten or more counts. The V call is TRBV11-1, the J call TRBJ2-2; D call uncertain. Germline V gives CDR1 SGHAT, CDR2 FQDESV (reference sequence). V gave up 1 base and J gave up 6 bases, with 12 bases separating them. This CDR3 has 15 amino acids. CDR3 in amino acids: CASSLGTQKPGELFF. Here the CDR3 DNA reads TGTGCCAGCAGCTTAGGGACCCAAAAACCCGGGGAGCTGTTTTTT.

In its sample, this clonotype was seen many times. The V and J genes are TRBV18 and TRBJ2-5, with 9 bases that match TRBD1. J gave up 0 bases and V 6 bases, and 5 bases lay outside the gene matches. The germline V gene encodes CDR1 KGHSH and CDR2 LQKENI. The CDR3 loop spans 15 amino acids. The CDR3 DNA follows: TGTGCCAGCTCCTGGACAGGGGTGAACCAAGAGACCCAGTACTTC. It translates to CASSWTGVNQETQYF.

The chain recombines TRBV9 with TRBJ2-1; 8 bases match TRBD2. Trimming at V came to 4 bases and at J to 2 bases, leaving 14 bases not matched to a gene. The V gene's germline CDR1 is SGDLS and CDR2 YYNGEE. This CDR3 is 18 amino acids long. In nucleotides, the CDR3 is TGTGCCAGCAGCTCCTCGAATCGGGGGGGGGGGGCCTACAATGAGCAGTTCTTC. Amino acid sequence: CASSSSNRGGGAYNEQFF. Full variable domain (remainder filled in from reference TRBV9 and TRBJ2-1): DSGVTQTPKHLITATGQRVTLRCSPRSGDLSVYWYQQSLDQGLQFLIQYYNGEERAKGNILERFSAQQFPDLHSELNLSSLELGDSALYFCASSSSNRGGGAYNEQFFGPGTRLTVL.

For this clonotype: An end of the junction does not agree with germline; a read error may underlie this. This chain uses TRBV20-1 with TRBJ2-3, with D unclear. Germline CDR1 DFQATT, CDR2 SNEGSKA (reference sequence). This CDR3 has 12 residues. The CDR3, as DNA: TGCAGTGCCCCTCTAGAAAGAGATACCCAGTATTTT. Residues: CSAPLERDTQYF.

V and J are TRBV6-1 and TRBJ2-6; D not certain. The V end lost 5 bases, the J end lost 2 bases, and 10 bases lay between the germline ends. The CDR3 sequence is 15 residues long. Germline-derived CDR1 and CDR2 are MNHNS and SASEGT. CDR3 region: CASSPLVAGANVLTF. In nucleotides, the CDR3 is TGTGCCAGCAGTCCACTGGTAGCTGGGGCCAACGTCCTGACTTTC.

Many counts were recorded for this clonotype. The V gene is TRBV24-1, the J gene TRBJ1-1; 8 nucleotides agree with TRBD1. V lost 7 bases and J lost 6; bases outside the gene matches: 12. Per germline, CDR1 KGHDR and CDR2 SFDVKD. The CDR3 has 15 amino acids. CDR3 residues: CATRGQESWDAEAFF. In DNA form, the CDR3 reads TGTGCCACCAGGGGACAGGAGAGCTGGGACGCTGAAGCTTTCTTT.

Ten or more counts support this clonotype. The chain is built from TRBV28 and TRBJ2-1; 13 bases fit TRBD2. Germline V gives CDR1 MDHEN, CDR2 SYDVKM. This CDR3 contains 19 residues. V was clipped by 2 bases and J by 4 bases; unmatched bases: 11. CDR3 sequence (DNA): TGTGCCAGCAGTTTACCCCCAACTAGCGGGAGGGATGCATACAATGAGCAGTTCTTC. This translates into CASSLPPTSGRDAYNEQFF.

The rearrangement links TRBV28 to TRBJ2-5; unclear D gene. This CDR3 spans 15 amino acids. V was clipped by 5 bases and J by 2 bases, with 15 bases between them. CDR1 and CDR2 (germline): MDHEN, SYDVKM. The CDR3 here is CASSGPLAVQETQYF. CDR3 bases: TGTGCCAGCAGTGGCCCCCTGGCGGTTCAAGAGACCCAGTACTTC.

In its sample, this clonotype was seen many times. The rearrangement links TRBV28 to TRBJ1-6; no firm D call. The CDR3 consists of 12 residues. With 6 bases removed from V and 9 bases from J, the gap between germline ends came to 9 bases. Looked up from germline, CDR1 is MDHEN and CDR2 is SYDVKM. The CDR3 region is CASRLFGSPLHF. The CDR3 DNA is TGTGCCAGCAGACTATTCGGTTCACCCCTCCACTTT.

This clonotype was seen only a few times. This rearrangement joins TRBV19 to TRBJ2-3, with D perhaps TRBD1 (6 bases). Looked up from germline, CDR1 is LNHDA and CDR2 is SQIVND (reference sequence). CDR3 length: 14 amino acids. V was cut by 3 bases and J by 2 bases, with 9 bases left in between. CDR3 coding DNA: TGTGCCAGTAGTATTGGACAGAACACAGATACGCAGTATTTT. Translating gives CASSIGQNTDTQYF.

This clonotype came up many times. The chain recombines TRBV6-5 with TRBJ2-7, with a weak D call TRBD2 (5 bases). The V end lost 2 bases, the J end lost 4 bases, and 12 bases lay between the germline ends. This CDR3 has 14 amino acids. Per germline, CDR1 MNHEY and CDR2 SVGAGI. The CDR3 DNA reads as TGTGCCAGCAGTTACGTGACTACACCGTACGAGCAGTACTTC. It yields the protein CASSYVTTPYEQYF.

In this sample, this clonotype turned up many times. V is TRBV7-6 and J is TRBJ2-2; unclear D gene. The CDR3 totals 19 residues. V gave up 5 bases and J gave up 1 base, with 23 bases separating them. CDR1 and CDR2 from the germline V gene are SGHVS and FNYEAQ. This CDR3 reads CASSPTPGPFLMNTGELFF. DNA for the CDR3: TGTGCCAGCAGCCCAACACCGGGCCCCTTCCTCATGAACACCGGGGAGCTGTTTTTT.

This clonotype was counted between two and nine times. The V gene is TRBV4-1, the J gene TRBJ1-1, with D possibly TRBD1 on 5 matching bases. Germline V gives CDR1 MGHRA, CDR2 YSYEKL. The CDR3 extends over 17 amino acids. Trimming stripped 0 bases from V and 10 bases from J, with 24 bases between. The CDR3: CASSQERFRAPLRVAFF. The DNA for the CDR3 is TGCGCCAGCAGCCAAGAGCGATTCAGGGCACCACTTCGAGTAGCTTTCTTT.

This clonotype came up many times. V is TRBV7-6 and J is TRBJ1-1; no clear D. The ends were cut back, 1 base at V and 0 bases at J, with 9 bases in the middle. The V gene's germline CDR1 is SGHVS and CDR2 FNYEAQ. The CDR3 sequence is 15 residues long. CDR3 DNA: TGTGCCAGCAGCTTAGGGTCAGCCATGAACACTGAAGCTTTCTTT. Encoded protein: CASSLGSAMNTEAFF.

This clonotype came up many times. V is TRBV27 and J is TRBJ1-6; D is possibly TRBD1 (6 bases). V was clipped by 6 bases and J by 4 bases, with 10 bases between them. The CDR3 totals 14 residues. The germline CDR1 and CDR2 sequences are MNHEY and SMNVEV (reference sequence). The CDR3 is CASRGTRYNSPLHF. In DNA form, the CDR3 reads TGTGCCAGCAGGGGGACAAGATATAATTCACCCCTCCACTTT.

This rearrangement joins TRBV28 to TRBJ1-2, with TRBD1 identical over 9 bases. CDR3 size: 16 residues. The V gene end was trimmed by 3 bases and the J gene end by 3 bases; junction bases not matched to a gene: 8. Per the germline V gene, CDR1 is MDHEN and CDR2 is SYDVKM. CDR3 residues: CASSFPPTGGDYGYTF. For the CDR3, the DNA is TGTGCCAGCAGTTTCCCCCCGACAGGGGGGGACTATGGCTACACCTTC.

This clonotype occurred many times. CDR3 region: CASRWTGAYEQYF. DNA of the CDR3: TGTGCCAGCAGATGGACAGGAGCGTACGAGCAGTACTTC. The chain recombines TRBV27 with TRBJ2-7; 7 positions match TRBD1. There are 13 residues in the CDR3. Germline trimming cut 6 bases from V and 4 bases from J; bases unmatched to any gene: 6. Germline V gene sequence: CDR1 MNHEY, CDR2 SMNVEV (reference sequence).

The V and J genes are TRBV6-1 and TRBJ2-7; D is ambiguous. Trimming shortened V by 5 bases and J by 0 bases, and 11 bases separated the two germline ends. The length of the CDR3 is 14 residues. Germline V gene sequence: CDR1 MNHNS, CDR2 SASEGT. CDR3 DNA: TGTGCCAGCAGTCAACCAGATATCTCCTACGAGCAGTACTTC. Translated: CASSQPDISYEQYF.

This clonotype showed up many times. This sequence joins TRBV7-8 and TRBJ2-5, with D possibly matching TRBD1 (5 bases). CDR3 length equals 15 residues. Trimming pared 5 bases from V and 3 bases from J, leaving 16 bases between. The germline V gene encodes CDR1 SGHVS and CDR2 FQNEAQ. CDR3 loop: CASSQPVGAKETQYF. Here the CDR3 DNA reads TGTGCCAGCAGCCAGCCAGTAGGGGCGAAAGAGACCCAGTACTTC.

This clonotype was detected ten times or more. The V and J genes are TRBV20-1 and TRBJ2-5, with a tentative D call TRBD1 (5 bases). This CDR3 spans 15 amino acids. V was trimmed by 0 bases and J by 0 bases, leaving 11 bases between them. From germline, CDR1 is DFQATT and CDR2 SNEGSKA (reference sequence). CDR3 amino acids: CSARDLSGYQETQYF. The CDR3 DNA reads TGCAGTGCTAGAGATCTATCAGGGTACCAAGAGACCCAGTACTTC.

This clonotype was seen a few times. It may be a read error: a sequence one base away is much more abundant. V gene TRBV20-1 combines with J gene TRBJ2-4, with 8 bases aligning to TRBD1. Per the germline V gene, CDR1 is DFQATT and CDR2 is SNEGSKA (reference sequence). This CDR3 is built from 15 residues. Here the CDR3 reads CSARDQGAAKHIQYF. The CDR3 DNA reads TGCAGTGCTAGAGATCAGGGGGCGGCCAAACACATTCAGTACTTC.

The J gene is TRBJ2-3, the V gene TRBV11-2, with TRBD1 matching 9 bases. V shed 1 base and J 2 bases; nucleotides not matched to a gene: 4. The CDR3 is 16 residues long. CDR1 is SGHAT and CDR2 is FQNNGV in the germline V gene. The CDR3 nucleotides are TGTGCCAGCAGCTTAGTGGGACAGGGATACACAGATACGCAGTATTTT. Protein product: CASSLVGQGYTDTQYF.